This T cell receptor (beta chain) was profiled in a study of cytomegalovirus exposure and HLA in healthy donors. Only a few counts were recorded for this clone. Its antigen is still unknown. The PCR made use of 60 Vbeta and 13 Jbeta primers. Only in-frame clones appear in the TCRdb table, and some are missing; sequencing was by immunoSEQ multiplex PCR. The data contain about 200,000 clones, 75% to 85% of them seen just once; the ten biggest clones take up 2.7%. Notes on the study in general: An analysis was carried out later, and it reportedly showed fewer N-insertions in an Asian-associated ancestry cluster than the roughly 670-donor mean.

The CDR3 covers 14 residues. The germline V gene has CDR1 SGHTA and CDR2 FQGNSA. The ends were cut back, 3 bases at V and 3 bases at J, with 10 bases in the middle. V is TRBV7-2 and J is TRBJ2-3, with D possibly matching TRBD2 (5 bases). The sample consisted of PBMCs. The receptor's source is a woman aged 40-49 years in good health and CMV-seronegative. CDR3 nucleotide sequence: TGTGCCAGCAGCTTCCAGGCGGGTACAGATACGCAGTATTTT. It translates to CASSFQAGTDTQYF.